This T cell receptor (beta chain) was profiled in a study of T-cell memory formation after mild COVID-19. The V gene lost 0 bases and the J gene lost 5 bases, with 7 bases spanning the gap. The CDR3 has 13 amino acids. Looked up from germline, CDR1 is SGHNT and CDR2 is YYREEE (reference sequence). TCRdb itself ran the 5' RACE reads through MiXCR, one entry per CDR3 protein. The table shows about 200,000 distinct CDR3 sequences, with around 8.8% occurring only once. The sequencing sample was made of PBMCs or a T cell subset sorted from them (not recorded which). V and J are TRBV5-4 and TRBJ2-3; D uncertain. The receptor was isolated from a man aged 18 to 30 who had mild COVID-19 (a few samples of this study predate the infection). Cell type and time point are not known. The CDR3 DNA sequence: TGTGCCAGCAGCTTGGGAAGTGGAGATACGCAGTATTTT. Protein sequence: CASSLGSGDTQYF. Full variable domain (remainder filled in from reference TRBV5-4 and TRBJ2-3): ETGVTQSPTHLIKTRGQQVTLRCSSQSGHNTVSWYQQALGQGPQFIFQYYREEENGRGNFPPRFSGLQFPNYSSELNVNALELDDSALYLCASSLGSGDTQYFGPGTRLTVL.